The 17 T cell receptor beta chains below were found in one sample sequenced in a study of cytomegalovirus exposure and HLA in healthy donors. The study ran its PCR with 60 Vbeta and 13 Jbeta primers. Profiling relied on immunoSEQ multiplex PCR, and the TCRdb table lists in-frame clones only, not all of them. This sample has about 160,000 clones, with 86% found just once. Sequenced sample: PBMCs. These receptors came from a woman aged 18-30 years in good health and CMV-seronegative.

This sequence joins TRBV29-1 and TRBJ1-2; no definite D call. Germline V lookup: CDR1 SQVTM, CDR2 ANQGSEA. The CDR3 length is 13 residues. V was trimmed by 1 base and J by 2 bases, leaving 8 bases between them. For the CDR3, the DNA is TGCAGCGTTGAAGCGGCAGGAAACTATGGCTACACCTTC. It specifies CSVEAAGNYGYTF.

The chain uses TRBV9 and TRBJ2-5; 9 positions match TRBD1. CDR1 is SGDLS, CDR2 YYNGEE, per germline. The J segment lost 4 bases and the V segment lost 3 bases, leaving 7 bases of the junction unmatched. The CDR3 runs 15 residues. The CDR3 region has the DNA TGTGCCAGCAGCGGACCCGGGACAGGGTCAGAGACCCAGTACTTC. Residues: CASSGPGTGSETQYF.

This clone was seen a handful of times. The chain couples TRBV5-1 to TRBJ1-1; 9 bases agree with TRBD1. Unmatched junction bases numbered 0, after V lost 3 bases and J lost 0 bases. The CDR3 loop spans 14 amino acids. From germline, CDR1 is SGHRS and CDR2 YFSETQ. CDR3: CASSWTGVNTEAFF. Here the CDR3 DNA reads TGCGCCAGCAGCTGGACAGGGGTGAACACTGAAGCTTTCTTT.

The rearrangement uses TRBV15 and TRBJ2-5, with D tentatively TRBD1 (6 bases). The J call may be mistaken, given a closer DNA end match to TRBJ2-7. The CDR3 runs 14 residues. From germline, CDR1 is LNHNV and CDR2 YYDKDF (reference sequence). CDR3 loop: CATSREQGDYEQYF. The DNA for the CDR3 is TGTGCCACCAGCAGAGAACAGGGTGACTACGAGCAGTACTTC.

This clone appeared a single time. The chain couples TRBV6-5 to TRBJ2-5, with 7 bases that match TRBD1. The CDR3 totals 13 residues. Per germline, CDR1 MNHEY and CDR2 SVGAGI. Germline trimming cut 6 bases from V and 5 bases from J; bases unmatched to any gene: 6. The CDR3 here is CASSYGTAETQYF. The CDR3 nucleotides are TGTGCCAGCAGCTACGGGACAGCTGAGACCCAGTACTTC.

The rearrangement links TRBV6-6 to TRBJ2-7, with no clear D. The ends were cut back, 6 bases at V and 6 bases at J, with 9 bases in the middle. This CDR3 contains 11 residues. Germline V gene sequence: CDR1 MNHNY, CDR2 SVGAGI (reference sequence). The CDR3 loop reads CASSTTGEQYF. The DNA of the CDR3 is TGTGCCAGCAGCACCACGGGCGAGCAGTACTTC.

The V call is TRBV9, the J call TRBJ1-1; TRBD1 is a possible D gene (5 bases). Trimming pared 0 bases from V and 2 bases from J, leaving 8 bases between. The CDR3 contains 14 residues. Germline assignment: CDR1 SGDLS and CDR2 YYNGEE. The CDR3 sequence: CASSVGQFNTEAFF. CDR3 nucleotides: TGTGCCAGCAGCGTAGGACAGTTTAACACTGAAGCTTTCTTT.

This clone showed up just once. V gene TRBV4-1 combines with J gene TRBJ2-7; TRBD2 is a possible D gene (5 bases). CDR1 MGHRA and CDR2 YSYEKL come from the germline V gene. Trimming took off 1 base at V and 6 bases at J, with 16 bases between the two ends. The CDR3 consists of 15 residues. CDR3 coding DNA: TGCGCCAGCAGCCAAGTCGAGGGTAATGAGTTCGAGCAGTACTTC. This translates into CASSQVEGNEFEQYF.

The J gene is TRBJ2-7, the V gene TRBV14; no clear D gene. Trimming pared 4 bases from V and 2 bases from J, leaving 3 bases between. Germline V gene sequence: CDR1 SGHDN, CDR2 FVKESK. The CDR3 contains 11 residues. The CDR3 is CASSLAYEQYF. The DNA for the CDR3 is TGTGCCAGCAGCCTCGCCTACGAGCAGTACTTC.

The J gene is TRBJ1-1, the V gene TRBV30; 8 positions agree with TRBD1. J gave up 7 bases and V 3 bases, and 7 bases lay outside the gene matches. This CDR3 is 13 amino acids long. The germline CDR1 and CDR2 sequences are GTSNPN and SVGIG (reference sequence). In nucleotides, the CDR3 is TGTGCCTGGAGCGACAGGGGAAGGTATGAAGCTTTCTTT. Its protein product is CAWSDRGRYEAFF.

This sequence joins TRBV29-1 and TRBJ2-5; possible D gene TRBD2, 7 bases. Looked up from germline, CDR1 is SQVTM and CDR2 is ANQGSEA. Trimming cost V 4 bases and J 2 bases, with 14 bases left between them. The CDR3 contains 14 residues. CDR3 sequence: CSVGRGARQETQYF. CDR3 DNA sequence: TGCAGCGTTGGTCGGGGGGCTAGGCAAGAGACCCAGTACTTC.

The rearrangement uses TRBV19 and TRBJ2-7; weak D call: TRBD1 (7 bases). This CDR3 spans 13 amino acids. Germline loops: CDR1 LNHDA, CDR2 SQIVND (reference sequence). V lost 1 base and J lost 5, with 9 bases in between. The CDR3 protein is CASSIGRGDEQYF. The CDR3 DNA sequence: TGTGCCAGTAGTATAGGCAGGGGGGACGAGCAGTACTTC.

The chain links TRBV6-1 to TRBJ1-1; 8 positions agree with TRBD1. CDR1 MNHNS and CDR2 SASEGT come from the germline V gene. J was trimmed by 0 bases and V by 6 bases; bases with no gene match: 0. This CDR3 comprises 13 residues. The CDR3 DNA is TGTGCCAGCAGCAGGGGGCTGAACACTGAAGCTTTCTTT. Its translation is CASSRGLNTEAFF.

The V gene is TRBV7-2, the J gene TRBJ1-5; a possible D gene is TRBD1 (6 bases). CDR1 and CDR2 (germline): SGHTA, FQGNSA. Trimming removed 3 bases from V and 5 bases from J, with 11 bases in between. The CDR3 runs to 14 residues. The CDR3 coding sequence is TGTGCCAGCAGCTTCGGGGGGGCCTATCAGCCCCAGCATTTT. Protein: CASSFGGAYQPQHF.

The V call is TRBV7-9, the J call TRBJ2-1, with D perhaps TRBD2 (6 bases). V gave up 6 bases and J gave up 8 bases, with 17 bases separating them. Germline CDR1 SEHNR, CDR2 FQNEAQ (reference sequence). This CDR3 has 14 amino acids. The CDR3 spells CASRYGVGGDEQFF. DNA for the CDR3: TGTGCCAGCAGATACGGAGTGGGGGGTGATGAGCAGTTCTTC.

This rearrangement joins TRBV30 to TRBJ1-6; 7 bases map to TRBD1. The length of the CDR3 is 15 residues. With 2 bases clipped from V and 8 bases from J, the junction kept 9 bases outside the gene matches. The germline V gene encodes CDR1 GTSNPN and CDR2 SVGIG (reference sequence). CDR3 bases: TGTGCCTGGAGTCCCCCTCGGGACAGAGATTCACCCCTCCACTTT. It is translated as CAWSPPRDRDSPLHF.

V and J are TRBV6-5 and TRBJ1-1, with TRBD1 matching 9 bases. The trim removed 2 bases at V and 4 bases at J, leaving 5 bases unmatched. Germline V gene sequence: CDR1 MNHEY, CDR2 SVGAGI. The CDR3 is made up of 15 amino acids. Here the CDR3 reads CASSYRGQGSTEAFF. CDR3 sequence (DNA): TGTGCCAGCAGTTACCGGGGACAGGGATCCACTGAAGCTTTCTTT.